This T cell receptor beta chain was identified during a study of blood T cells in healthy people across ages. Healthy Russian Caucasian donors spanned ages about 6 to 100 years. With respect to this clonotype: Its antigen is still unknown.

PCR was performed a second time for about 7 to 11 cycles using a sample-barcoded 5' primer and a J-beta primer mix. Paired-end reads containing CDR3 totaled no fewer than 2.5 million for each sample. TCRdb used MiXCR to reprocess the 5' RACE reads, holding one entry per CDR3 protein. The data show about 400,000 distinct CDR3 sequences, with about 55% seen just once and under 60% held by the top ten. The CDR3 length is 12 residues. Germline trimming cut 6 bases from V and 3 bases from J; bases unmatched to any gene: 2. Germline values: CDR1 DFQATT, CDR2 SNEGSKA (reference sequence). Notes on the study in general: Significant beta diversity loss was already apparent by age approximately 40, declining roughly linearly. PBMCs went unsorted, and a conclusive naive versus antigen-experienced comparison was therefore prevented.

This receptor was taken from a man in his sixties in good health. Source material: blood. This chain links TRBV20-1 with TRBJ2-5; TRBD1 matches 9 bases. This CDR3 reads CSAGTGKETQYF. Here the CDR3 DNA reads TGCAGTGCCGGGACAGGGAAAGAGACCCAGTACTTC.